Sequencing of this TCR beta chain was carried out in a study of blood T cells in healthy people across ages. Overall study findings and caveats: Donor CMV status was unknown, possibly confounding expanded clonotype changes.

With a J-beta primer mix and a sample-barcoded 5' primer, a second PCR ran about 7 to 12 cycles. Each cDNA molecule received a tag from a template-switch adaptor that had 12 random nucleotides. TCRdb re-called the 5' RACE reads with MiXCR, one entry per CDR3 protein. The data hold fewer than 900,000 distinct CDR3 sequences, with under 40% observed a single time. Peripheral blood from each donor was collected in a volume of approximately 10 milliliters. On this clonotype itself: Its target is not known.

The CDR3 loop spans 15 amino acids. Germline V gene sequence: CDR1 SGDLS, CDR2 YYNGEE. Trimming stripped 1 base from V and 7 bases from J, with 15 bases between. The J gene is TRBJ2-1, the V gene TRBV9, with a tentative D call TRBD2 (7 bases). The TCR originated in a man aged 18 to 30 in good health. The sequenced sample was blood. CDR3 in DNA: TGTGCCAGCAGCGTAATGGGGGGGGGCCTAAATGAGCAGTTCTTC. Translated, it gives CASSVMGGGLNEQFF.